This T cell receptor beta chain was obtained from a study of CD8 T cell repertoires and HIV-1 epitope variants. Study context: Separate wells received one of Twenty-five Gag or Nef variant peptides.

In regard to this clone: Its antigen is not known.

V lost 4 bases and J 1 base, leaving 14 bases between the germline ends. Germline CDR1 is MGHRA and CDR2 is YSYEKL. The CDR3 loop spans 16 amino acids. The protocol was immunoSEQ multiplex PCR, while the TCRdb copy is restricted to in-frame clones and leaves out a portion. The sample shows 5,400 or so clones, 65% to 80% of them seen only once. The sequence was obtained from a male donor with HIV. The V call is TRBV4-1, the J call TRBJ1-5; no clear D gene. The sequencing sample was made of cultured CD8+ T cells derived from PBMCs. The DNA for the CDR3 is TGCGCCAGCAGCCCCGGAGGGTTAGACAGCAATCAGCCCCAGCATTTT. It specifies CASSPGGLDSNQPQHF.